Listed below are T cell receptor beta chains from one sample, sequenced in a study of cytomegalovirus exposure and HLA in healthy donors. The repertoire was sequenced with immunoSEQ multiplex PCR; TCRdb's copy has only in-frame clones and lacks some. Among about 88,000 clones, roughly 80% were seen once, and the ten largest hold approximately 3%. Sample: PBMCs. The receptors here all came from a man aged 25 to 40 in good health and CMV-seronegative. Each CDR3 is given with its conserved first and last residue. The order of the fields is clone size, J gene, CDR3 length, V gene, D gene, CDR3 protein, CDR3 DNA. A D gene is named only where the DNA matches it firmly. The size of a clone is reported for some rows only, either as once, few or many, or as a class for expanded clones.

few TRBJ1-1 14 TRBV6-6 TRBD1 CASKQGATSTEAFF TGTGCCAGCAAGCAGGGGGCAACCTCCACTGAAGCTTTCTTT
- TRBJ1-2 14 TRBV6-5 - CASSYSSGERGYTF TGTGCCAGCAGTTACTCATCGGGGGAGCGTGGCTACACCTTC
once TRBJ2-7 14 TRBV19 - CASSPTEGAYEQYF TGTGCCAGTAGCCCCACCGAGGGGGCCTACGAGCAGTACTTC
- TRBJ2-3 15 TRBV6-5 TRBD2 CASSYTGGMADTQYF TGTGCCAGCAGTTACACGGGGGGAATGGCAGATACGCAGTATTTT
- TRBJ1-1 14 TRBV6-4 TRBD1 CASSMTGGATEAFF TGTGCCAGCAGCATGACAGGGGGGGCGACTGAAGCTTTCTTT
- TRBJ1-1 15 TRBV6-6 TRBD1 CASSMWTGMNTEAFF TGTGCCAGCAGCATGTGGACAGGGATGAACACTGAAGCTTTCTTT
- TRBJ2-3 14 TRBV12-5 TRBD1 CASARDRSTDTQYF TGTGCTAGTGCCCGGGACAGAAGCACAGATACGCAGTATTTT
- TRBJ2-5 16 TRBV5-4 - CASPTIPLGLQETQYF TGTGCCAGCCCTACTATCCCCCTGGGACTTCAAGAGACCCAGTACTTC
- TRBJ1-1 14 TRBV7-6 - CASTRWEGFPEAFF TGTGCCAGCACCAGGTGGGAGGGGTTCCCTGAAGCTTTCTTT
- TRBJ2-7 15 TRBV28 TRBD1 CASSLLDRGLYEQYF TGTGCCAGCAGTTTACTCGACAGGGGGCTATACGAGCAGTACTTC
- TRBJ2-1 16 TRBV11-2 - CASSLDQGGSYNEQFF TGTGCCAGCAGCTTAGATCAAGGGGGAAGCTACAATGAGCAGTTCTTC
- TRBJ2-1 15 TRBV19 - CASSIGQGWNNEQFF TGTGCCAGTAGTATAGGCCAGGGGTGGAACAATGAGCAGTTCTTC
- TRBJ1-5 16 TRBV19 TRBD1 CASSAPTGLGNQPQHF TGTGCCAGTAGTGCCCCGACAGGGTTGGGCAATCAGCCCCAGCATTTT
- TRBJ2-5 14 TRBV5-6 TRBD1 CASSQGQAWVAQYF TGTGCCAGCAGCCAAGGACAGGCCTGGGTCGCCCAGTACTTC
- TRBJ2-7 15 TRBV5-1 - CASSYAGLASYEQYF TGCGCCAGCTCCTACGCAGGGCTTGCCTCCTACGAGCAGTACTTC
- TRBJ2-7 13 TRBV7-6 - CASSLDRFYEQYF TGTGCCAGCAGCTTAGACAGGTTCTACGAGCAGTACTTC
few TRBJ1-3 13 TRBV6-6 TRBD1 CASTGTDGNTIYF TGTGCCAGCACCGGGACAGACGGAAACACCATATATTTT
few TRBJ1-1 15 TRBV19 TRBD1 CASSAWDRGYTEAFF TGTGCCAGTAGTGCCTGGGACAGGGGTTACACTGAAGCTTTCTTT
- TRBJ1-2 17 TRBV18 - CASSPSSRQTTWDGYTF TGTGCCAGCTCACCTTCCTCTAGGCAGACCACTTGGGATGGCTACACCTTC
- TRBJ1-6 14 TRBV10-3 - CAIRPQGNNSPLHF TGTGCCATCAGACCCCAGGGGAATAATTCACCCCTCCACTTT
once TRBJ1-6 17 TRBV27 - CASSSTQGRSYNSPLHF TGTGCCAGCAGTTCGACCCAGGGAAGATCCTATAATTCACCCCTCCACTTT
- TRBJ2-3 15 TRBV5-1 TRBD2 CASSFSGGGADTQYF TGCGCCAGCAGCTTTAGCGGGGGAGGCGCAGATACGCAGTATTTT
- TRBJ1-2 11 TRBV20-1 - CSARAGFGYTF TGCAGTGCTAGAGCAGGGTTTGGCTACACCTTC
- TRBJ2-7 14 TRBV5-1 TRBD2 CASRRQRGTYEQYF TGCGCCAGCAGACGGCAGCGGGGGACCTACGAGCAGTACTTC
- TRBJ1-1 15 TRBV28 - CASSFPKTGNTEAFF TGTGCCAGCAGTTTTCCAAAGACAGGGAACACTGAAGCTTTCTTT
- TRBJ2-4 15 TRBV5-1 TRBD2 CASSPGGLGENIQYF TGCGCCAGCAGCCCGGGAGGTTTAGGAGAAAACATTCAGTACTTC
- TRBJ1-2 13 TRBV30 - CAWSPRGYYGYTF TGTGCCTGGAGTCCCCGGGGATACTATGGCTACACCTTC
- TRBJ1-2 18 TRBV5-1 - CASSLGFRKSEGDYGYTF TGCGCCAGCAGCTTGGGCTTTCGGAAATCAGAGGGTGACTATGGCTACACCTTC
- TRBJ2-2 14 TRBV30 TRBD1 CAWSVPQGAGELFF TGTGCCTGGAGTGTACCCCAGGGGGCCGGGGAGCTGTTTTTT
few TRBJ2-2 13 TRBV7-3 TRBD1 CASSDRGSGELFF TGTGCCAGCAGCGACAGGGGCTCCGGGGAGCTGTTTTTT
- TRBJ1-1 13 TRBV7-3 - CASSSQLNTEAFF TGTGCCAGCAGCTCACAGTTGAACACTGAAGCTTTCTTT
- TRBJ1-1 13 TRBV29-1 - CSVAKEMNTEAFF TGCAGCGTTGCGAAGGAGATGAACACTGAAGCTTTCTTT
- TRBJ2-1 15 TRBV19 TRBD2 CASTYGASGSYEQFF TGTGCCAGTACTTACGGTGCTAGCGGGTCCTATGAGCAGTTCTTC
- TRBJ1-2 15 TRBV5-6 - CASRTQGPLLGGYTF TGTGCCAGCAGGACGCAGGGCCCCCTCCTCGGAGGCTACACCTTC
- TRBJ2-7 13 TRBV5-1 - CASSSTGFYEQYF TGCGCCAGCAGCTCCACAGGGTTCTACGAGCAGTACTTC
- TRBJ2-2 19 TRBV10-3 TRBD1 CAISGSGTERNLNTGELFF TGTGCCATCAGTGGATCCGGGACAGAAAGAAATTTGAACACCGGGGAGCTGTTTTTT
- TRBJ1-5 13 TRBV30 TRBD1 CAWSVQGDQPQHF TGTGCCTGGAGTGTTCAGGGGGATCAGCCCCAGCATTTT